The present T cell receptor beta chain was sequenced within a study of cytomegalovirus exposure and HLA in healthy donors. Study-wide results and caveats: In a later analysis, at a false discovery rate of 0.05, under 20,000 TCR beta sequences were associated with HLA alleles.

About this clone: The antigen is unknown.

This CDR3 is 15 amino acids long. CDR1 and CDR2 (germline): SGHRS, YFSETQ. V lost 1 base to trimming and J lost 10 bases; unmatched junction nucleotides: 8. The PCR used 60 Vbeta and 13 Jbeta primers. Using immunoSEQ multiplex PCR, the repertoire was profiled, and TCRdb retains in-frame clones only, with some absent. In the table there are 160,000 or so clones, just over 75% of which are singletons. Material: PBMCs. The sequence was collected from a man in his forties or fifties in good health and CMV-seronegative. The chain carries TRBV5-1 and TRBJ1-6; 7 bases align to TRBD1. The DNA of the CDR3 is TGCGCCAGCAGCTTGACAACAGGGGTGGGATCACCCCTCCACTTT. This sequence encodes CASSLTTGVGSPLHF.